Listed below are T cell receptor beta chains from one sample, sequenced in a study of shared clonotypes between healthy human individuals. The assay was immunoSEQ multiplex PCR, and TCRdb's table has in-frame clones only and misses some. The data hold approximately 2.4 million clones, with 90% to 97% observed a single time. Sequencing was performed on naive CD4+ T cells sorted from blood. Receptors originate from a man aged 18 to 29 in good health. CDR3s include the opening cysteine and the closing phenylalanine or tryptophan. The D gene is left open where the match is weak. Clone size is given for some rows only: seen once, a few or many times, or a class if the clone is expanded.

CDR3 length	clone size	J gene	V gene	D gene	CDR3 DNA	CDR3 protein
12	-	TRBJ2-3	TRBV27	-	TGTGCCAGCAGTTCCGGTGGAGATACGCAGTATTTT	CASSSGGDTQYF
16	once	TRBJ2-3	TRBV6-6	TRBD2	TGTGCCAGCAGGTACCCGGCGGGAGCGGGAGGAAACACGCAGTATTTT	CASRYPAGAGGNTQYF
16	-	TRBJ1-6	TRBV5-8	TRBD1	TGTGCCAGCAGCGTGGACAGGAGCTCCTATAATTCACCCCTCCACTTT	CASSVDRSSYNSPLHF
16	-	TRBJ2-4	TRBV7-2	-	TGTGCCGGCAGCTTGCGACTACAACTAGCCAAAAACATTCAGTACTTC	CAGSLRLQLAKNIQYF
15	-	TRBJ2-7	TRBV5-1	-	TGCGCCAGCAGCCCCACCGGACAGTTCCTTACAGAGCAGTACTTC	CASSPTGQFLTEQYF
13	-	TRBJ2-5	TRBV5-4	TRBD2	TGTGCCAGCGGGGGACTAGCGGAAGAGACCCAGTACTTC	CASGGLAEETQYF
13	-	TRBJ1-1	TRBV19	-	TGTGCCAGTAGAGACAGCATGAACACTGAAGCTTTCTTT	CASRDSMNTEAFF
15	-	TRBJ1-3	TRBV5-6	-	TGTGCCAGCAGGTCTCGGACCAACTCTGGAAACACCATATATTTT	CASRSRTNSGNTIYF
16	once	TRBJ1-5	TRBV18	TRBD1	TGTGCCAGCTCACCGTCGAGGGGGCCGACCAATCAGCCCCAGCATTTT	CASSPSRGPTNQPQHF
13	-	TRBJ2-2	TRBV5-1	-	TGCGCCAGCAGCTTGGAGGGTGCCAGGGAGCTGTTTTTT	CASSLEGARELFF
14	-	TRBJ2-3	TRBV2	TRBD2	TGTGCCAGCAAGCTAGCGGGGCGTGCAGATACGCAGTATTTT	CASKLAGRADTQYF
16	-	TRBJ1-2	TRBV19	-	TGTGCCAGTTGGGACAACGGACAGTACCCCCTCCAGTATTACACCTTC	CASWDNGQYPLQYYTF
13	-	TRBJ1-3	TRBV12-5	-	TGTGCTAGTGGTTTGGTCCCGCCCGGCACCATATATTTT	CASGLVPPGTIYF
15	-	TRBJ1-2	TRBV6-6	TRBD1	TGTGCCAGCAGTAGACAGGGGATACCTAACTATGGCTACACCTTC	CASSRQGIPNYGYTF
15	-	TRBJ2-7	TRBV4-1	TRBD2	TGCGCCAGCAGCCAAGGGCGGGGGGGGTCCTACGAGCAGTACTTC	CASSQGRGGSYEQYF
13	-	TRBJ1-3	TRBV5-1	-	TGCGCCAGCAGTTTTACCCAGGGAGACACCATATATTTT	CASSFTQGDTIYF
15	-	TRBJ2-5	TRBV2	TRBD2	TGTGCCAGCTGGACTAGCGGGGCCAGATGGGAGACCCAGTACTTC	CASWTSGARWETQYF
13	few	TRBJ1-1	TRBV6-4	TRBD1	TGTGCCAGCAGTAGGGACAGGGAGGGTGAAGCTTTCTTT	CASSRDREGEAFF
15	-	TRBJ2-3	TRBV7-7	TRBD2	TGTGCTAGCAGCCTCAGCGGGAGTGAAACAGATACGCAGTATTTT	CASSLSGSETDTQYF
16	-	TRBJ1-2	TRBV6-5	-	TGTGCCAGCAGTTCCTCGCGCTTCCAGGGCCTCGGGGGCTACACCTTC	CASSSSRFQGLGGYTF
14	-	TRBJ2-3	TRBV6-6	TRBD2	TGTGCCAGCAGTTCCGCGGGGGGCACAGATACGCAGTATTTT	CASSSAGGTDTQYF
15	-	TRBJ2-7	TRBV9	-	TGTGCCAGCAGCGAACAAGGGGGGGACTCCTACGAGCAGTACTTC	CASSEQGGDSYEQYF
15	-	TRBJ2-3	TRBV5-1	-	TGCGCCAGCAGCCCAACGACTAGGTCTGCAGATACGCAGTATTTT	CASSPTTRSADTQYF